The next 20 T cell receptor beta chains were all read from a single sample in a study of blood T cell repertoires in COVID-19. Method: immunoSEQ multiplex PCR; TCRdb's copy keeps in-frame clones and lacks some. The repertoire holds about 28,000 clones, with approximately 79% as singletons. Material for sequencing was peripheral blood. The receptors originated from a boy aged 2 to 10 with active or convalescent COVID-19.

CDR3 amino acids: CASRFQGQDSFRLFF. CDR3 bases: TGTGCCAGCAGGTTCCAAGGACAGGACTCTTTTAGACTGTTTTTT. The genes are TRBV27 and TRBJ1-4; TRBD1 agrees at 7 bases. This CDR3 has 15 residues. V was clipped by 6 bases and J by 13 bases; unmatched bases: 17. From germline, CDR1 is MNHEY and CDR2 SMNVEV (reference sequence).

There are a few counts of this clone. CDR3 in DNA: TGTGCCAGCAGTTTACGGGGGGGGAGCGTGGCTTTCTTT. Translating it yields CASSLRGGSVAFF. The chain has TRBV28 and TRBJ1-1; weak D call: TRBD1 (5 bases). Trimming left V 2 bases short and J 11 bases short, with 15 bases between. The CDR3 is made up of 13 amino acids. In germline, CDR1 is MDHEN, CDR2 SYDVKM.

The chain employs TRBV19 and TRBJ1-5; 7 bases map to TRBD1. CDR1 LNHDA and CDR2 SQIVND come from the germline V gene (reference sequence). V was clipped by 5 bases and J by 0 bases; unmatched bases: 7. The length of the CDR3 is 16 residues. CDR3 residues: CASSQHRGLSNQPQHF. CDR3 DNA: TGTGCCAGTAGTCAACACAGGGGCCTTAGCAATCAGCCCCAGCATTTT.

This sequence joins TRBV7-2 and TRBJ1-6; 9 positions match TRBD1. The germline V gene encodes CDR1 SGHTA and CDR2 FQGNSA. The CDR3 is 15 residues long. The ends lost 3 bases at V and 7 bases at J; junction bases unmatched: 4. The CDR3 DNA reads as TGTGCCAGCAGCTTGGACAGGGGTCGGAATTCACCCCTCCACTTT. This translates into CASSLDRGRNSPLHF.

V gene TRBV3-1 (or the pseudogene TRBV3-2) combines with J gene TRBJ2-7; TRBD2 agrees at 8 bases. The V and J ends lost 2 bases and 5 bases, in that order; junction bases with no gene match: 23. Per germline, CDR1 LGHDT and CDR2 YNNKEL (reference sequence). The CDR3 totals 20 residues. The CDR3 loop reads CASSQKEFSPSGGWIHEQYF. The CDR3 DNA follows: TGTGCCAGCAGCCAAAAGGAATTCTCCCCCAGCGGGGGTTGGATCCACGAGCAGTACTTC.

V and J are TRBV19 and TRBJ1-1; 11 bases map to TRBD1. This CDR3 has 16 amino acids. The ends lost 3 bases at V and 4 bases at J; junction bases unmatched: 7. Per germline, CDR1 LNHDA and CDR2 SQIVND (reference sequence). The CDR3 protein is CASSIRTGGDGTEAFF. CDR3 sequence (DNA): TGTGCCAGTAGTATTAGGACAGGGGGCGATGGCACTGAAGCTTTCTTT.

The rearrangement uses TRBV4-1 and TRBJ1-5; 7 nucleotides match TRBD1. V was clipped by 4 bases and J by 3 bases; unmatched bases: 3. Germline assignment: CDR1 MGHRA and CDR2 YSYEKL. CDR3 length: 14 residues. The CDR3 DNA reads as TGCGCCAGCAGCCTCGGGACAGACAATCAGCCCCAGCATTTT. Encoded protein: CASSLGTDNQPQHF.

This clone was counted a single time. CDR3 in DNA: TGTGCCAGCAGTTTTGGGACTATACCCTACACAGATACGCAGTATTTT. Protein: CASSFGTIPYTDTQYF. V usage is TRBV28 and J usage is TRBJ2-3; 7 positions agree with TRBD2. Germline CDR1 reads MDHEN; CDR2 reads SYDVKM. The CDR3 is 16 residues long. V was pared by 3 bases and J by 2 bases, with 8 bases of the junction left unmatched.

The V and J genes are TRBV14 and TRBJ2-5, with no clear D. Trimming removed 2 bases at V and 7 bases at J, with 17 bases between. Germline V gene sequence: CDR1 SGHDN, CDR2 FVKESK. The CDR3 runs 15 residues. The CDR3 sequence: CASSQNNDRVGTQYF. The CDR3 bases are TGTGCCAGCAGCCAAAACAATGATCGGGTAGGGACCCAGTACTTC.

The rearrangement uses TRBV27 and TRBJ2-3; D may be TRBD1 (5 bases). In germline, CDR1 is MNHEY, CDR2 SMNVEV (reference sequence). The CDR3 totals 14 residues. The V and J ends lost 1 base and 4 bases respectively, with 9 bases between them. The CDR3 protein is CASSLYRSPDTQYF. CDR3 sequence (DNA): TGTGCCAGCAGTTTATACAGGTCCCCAGATACGCAGTATTTT.

The chain combines TRBV4-3 with TRBJ2-7, with D possibly being TRBD1 (5 bases). The CDR3 has 15 residues. Germline assignment: CDR1 LGHNA and CDR2 YSLEER. Deletions cut 4 bases from V and 4 bases from J, with 17 bases between. CDR3 protein: CASSLRRGVRYEQYF. The CDR3 DNA reads TGCGCCAGCAGCCTGAGAAGGGGTGTAAGGTACGAGCAGTACTTC.

The chain carries TRBV6-4 and TRBJ2-1; D is unresolved. The CDR3 sequence is 11 residues long. V was cut by 6 bases and J by 4 bases, with 4 bases left in between. Looked up from germline, CDR1 is MRHNA and CDR2 is SNTAGT. The CDR3, as DNA: TGTGCCAGCAGGGCATACAATGAGCAGTTCTTC. As protein: CASRAYNEQFF.

The CDR3 region is CASSPGAGVQPQHF. The CDR3 nucleotides are TGTGCCAGCTCACCAGGGGCAGGGGTTCAGCCCCAGCATTTT. The chain has TRBV18 and TRBJ1-5; D possibly corresponds to TRBD1 (6 bases). The CDR3 contains 14 residues. Deletions cut 2 bases from V and 6 bases from J, with 11 bases between. The germline V gene has CDR1 KGHSH and CDR2 LQKENI. Complete variable domain (other parts from reference TRBV18 and TRBJ1-5): NAGVMQNPRHLVRRRGQEARLRCSPMKGHSHVYWYRQLPEEGLKFMVYLQKENIIDESGMPKERFSAEFPKEGPSILRIQQVVRGDSAAYFCASSPGAGVQPQHFGDGTRLSIL.

The genes are TRBV3-1 (or the pseudogene TRBV3-2) and TRBJ1-5; TRBD1 is a possible D gene (6 bases). CDR1 is LGHDT, CDR2 YNNKEL, per germline (reference sequence). The germline V and J ends were trimmed by 4 bases and 2 bases, with 9 bases remaining between them. The length of the CDR3 is 14 residues. The CDR3 here is CASSPRGGNQPQHF. DNA of the CDR3: TGTGCCAGCAGCCCCAGGGGAGGCAATCAGCCCCAGCATTTT.

The gene calls are TRBV7-2 and TRBJ1-3; D possibly corresponds to TRBD1 (5 bases). There are 16 residues in the CDR3. Germline V gives CDR1 SGHTA, CDR2 FQGNSA. V lost 5 bases to trimming and J lost 2 bases, with 16 bases between them. CDR3 protein: CASSLGPDRTGNTIYF. DNA for the CDR3: TGTGCCAGCAGCCTCGGACCCGACAGAACTGGAAACACCATATATTTT.

The chain carries TRBV4-1 and TRBJ2-7; D ambiguous. Germline lookup yields CDR1 MGHRA and CDR2 YSYEKL. The length of the CDR3 is 13 residues. Trimming pared 4 bases from V and 2 bases from J, leaving 9 bases between. The CDR3 sequence: CASSPFFPYEQYF. The CDR3 region has the DNA TGCGCCAGCAGCCCCTTTTTCCCCTACGAGCAGTACTTC.

Of note for this clone: Other DNA sequences from this sample encode an identical CDR3 as well. V usage is TRBV28 and J usage is TRBJ1-2; a possible D gene is TRBD1 (5 bases). Trimming stripped 8 bases from V and 3 bases from J, with 10 bases between. Germline assignment: CDR1 MDHEN and CDR2 SYDVKM. This CDR3 is built from 12 residues. The CDR3 sequence is CASGGGDYGYTF. CDR3 in DNA: TGTGCCAGCGGCGGGGGGGACTATGGCTACACCTTC.

The DNA of the CDR3 is TGCGCCAGTCTTTCAAGCGGAAAAGAGACCCAGTACTTC. It specifies CASLSSGKETQYF. This rearrangement joins TRBV10-1 to TRBJ2-5; perhaps TRBD2 as D (5 bases). Germline lookup yields CDR1 WNHNN and CDR2 SYGVQD (reference sequence). V lost 9 bases to trimming and J lost 3 bases, with 14 bases between them. There are 13 residues in the CDR3.

This chain uses TRBV18 with TRBJ2-7, with 12 positions matching TRBD2. CDR3 length equals 16 residues. Trimming cost V 2 bases and J 6 bases; bases outside gene matches: 8. CDR1 is KGHSH, CDR2 LQKENI, per germline. The CDR3 here is CASSPLLAGGFFEQYF. Here the CDR3 DNA reads TGTGCCAGCTCACCATTACTAGCGGGAGGCTTCTTCGAGCAGTACTTC.

This clone was recorded only once. CDR3 in amino acids: CASSPPNSGENHQVFF. CDR3 DNA sequence: TGTGCCAGCTCACCACCGAATTCCGGGGAAAACCACCAAGTTTTCTTT. The V and J genes are TRBV18 and TRBJ1-1, with D unclear. V lost 0 bases, J lost 13 bases, and 24 bases lay in between. The germline CDR1 and CDR2 sequences are KGHSH and LQKENI. The CDR3 covers 16 residues.